This T cell receptor (beta chain) emerged from a study of blood T cell repertoires in COVID-19 (dated by TCRdb to about 2020). As for the study more broadly: Collaborator samples came from the United States, Italy and Spain and covered acute and convalescent phases of COVID-19. The prospective study material was composed of cDNA or gDNA derived from T cells, B-cell-depleted T cells, or PBMCs. Subjects who had been exposed to COVID-19, were actively infected with it, or had recovered from it provided the deeply sampled blood TCRbeta repertoires that made up the dataset. The repertoires were released in a freely available public database meant as a resource for research on the immune response to SARS-CoV-2. Samples came from the ongoing ImmuneRACE study (first 160 participants) plus 1,254 subjects from 6 global collaborators. A de-identified subject ID, COVID-19 status, age in years and sex were almost always included in the sample metadata. Where available, HLA class I and class II types were taken from metadata supplied by the sample provider and were not determined by assay-based typing. Results and caveats for the whole study, not just this receptor: Clinical and demographic metadata were provided uncurated, with the amount varying by source and participant.

Including the terminal cysteine and phenylalanine, the CDR3 comprises 15 residues. The kept DNA is CDR3 alone, 45 bases in frame from the first base. V is reduced by 6 bases and J by 8 bases, leaving a spacing of 20 bases between them. For CDR1 and CDR2, the germline V gene lists SNHLY and FYNNEI. TCRbeta CDR3 regions were amplified from genomic DNA using the immunoSEQ Assay, a bias-controlled multiplex PCR. The authors' analysis ran thus. Nucleated cell counts per sample were estimated from amplification of reference gene primers within the assay. To quantify the absolute abundance of each unique TCRbeta CDR3 rearrangement, sequence reads were collapsed and filtered. For each sample, productive Simpson clonality was calculated as the square root of Simpson's diversity index over productive rearrangements. TCRdb mirrors the immuneACCESS table, restricted to in-frame sequences. Some clones are absent from its copies; in checked studies, under half trace to an unresolved V gene, and the reason for the others is unknown. For V, J and clone size, that table is used; D and trimming come from the DNA. Across this sample there are 310,000 or so clones, with around 92% seen only once. The leading ten clones occupy 5% to 7% of the sample.

A word on this clone: This clone's antigen is unknown. No much larger clone is present one base from it, and per-base qualities are unavailable.

Samples from volunteer blood donors who had recovered from COVID-19 were contributed by a second Seattle source. Each collaborating institution followed its own protocols to collect whole blood in K2EDTA tubes. For TCRbeta analysis, collaborators shipped samples as frozen whole blood, isolated PBMCs, or DNA extracted from either of those sample types. Input material: peripheral blood. The rearranged segments are TRBV2 and TRBJ2-1; the D gene is perhaps TRBD1, from 5 matching bases. The receptor was isolated from a man younger than 30 who had recovered from COVID-19. The CDR3 is CASRTGTWGLDEQFF. The DNA reads as follows: TGTGCCAGCAGAACGGGCACATGGGGCCTCGATGAGCAGTTCTTC.